This T cell receptor (beta chain) was captured in a study of shared clonotypes between healthy human individuals (dated by TCRdb to about 2020). General notes on the study: A couple of women and a few men aged 18 to 49 years were included in the cohort. Different laboratories and diverse techniques were used to prepare libraries and sequence TCR repertoires, to increase sequencing depth and limit assay-specific biases. Each donor's leukapheresis produced roughly between about 0.85 and 10 billion PBMCs. For each donor, CD4 naive and CD4 memory were each run on three plates, CD8 naive on two plates, and CD8 memory on one plate. To estimate repertoire size and how much clonotypes are shared between individuals, the study performed deep sequencing of blood TCR repertoires from five healthy adults.

Using the deep immunoSEQ assay, TCR CDR3 regions were amplified from genomic DNA by multiplex PCR. Extracted genomic DNA from each cell subset was distributed evenly across all wells of several immunoSEQ 96-well plates, and each plate was treated as a replicate. For sorted subsets, about 220 ng of genomic DNA, equivalent to some 30,000 T cell genomes, went into each replicate PCR. Purified libraries were quantified with a Qubit 3.0 fluorometer, sized on a Bioanalyzer 2100, and re-quantified with the KAPA Library Quantification kit. A separate single-read 150-cycle Illumina NextSeq 550 flow cell was used to sequence each immunoSEQ 96-well plate. Per the original workflow: Because the immunoSEQ output included only junctional sequences and no quality scores, the filtering could not be the same as the filtering used for full-length reads. To assign V/J genes and CDR3, sequences were annotated against IMGT germline references using PyIR, a Python wrapper for IgBLAST v1.9. Any read was removed if the V/J assignment was weak (E-value above 1e-6), the CDR3 was missing, or the read contained stop codons, out-of-frame junctions, or ambiguous translated residues. V3J clonotypes were defined by identical inferred V gene, J gene, and CDR3 amino acid sequence. The percentage overlap between two repertoires was calculated by dividing the number of shared unique clonotypes by the size of the smaller repertoire. Richness of each repertoire was evaluated using RTK rarefaction, the Chao1 estimator, and Recon v2.1 estimates of unobserved clonotypes. Generation probabilities for all TCRbeta clonotypes obtained by the gDNA method from a few donors were computed using OLGA. TCRdb holds this immuneACCESS table with in-frame rearrangements only. Some clones are missing; in checked studies, unresolved V genes explain under half, and the rest has no known cause. V and J calls and clone size follow that table, whereas D and trimming were derived from the DNA. Here the sample has under 2,500,000 clones; around 95% occur a single time. In total, the top ten clones hold 0.13% of the sample.

On the study overall, not on this receptor specifically: Clonotypes shared by all four sorted-subset donors showed higher generation probabilities than non-shared clonotypes. Approximately 4.8% of naive CD4, around 3.5% of naive CD8, around 2.3% of memory CD4, and about 0.4% of memory CD8 clonotypes were shared across several donors. The small number of donors limited the genetic and exposure-history diversity represented. Naive subsets generally had larger estimated clonotype richness than memory subsets did. Rarefaction of sorted-subset datasets indicated incomplete sequencing despite the large sequencing depth. Based on pairwise subsampling, the degree of clonotype sharing among donors was expected to be affected by sequencing depth. Only blood was sampled, and tissue TCR repertoires likely differ from those in blood.

V is shortened by 10 bases, J by 0 bases, and the region joining them spans 4 bases. From the cysteine up to the phenylalanine, the CDR3 has a length of 12 residues. Only CDR3 DNA remains: 36 bases, in frame from the first base. For CDR1 and CDR2, the germline V gene lists MNHEY and SVGAGI. Healthy HIV-negative adults with no recently reported acute infections or vaccinations were included as donors. Only Caucasian adults living in Nashville, Tennessee, USA were represented among the donors. CD4+ T cells were enriched by magnetic negative selection, after which naive cells were positively selected on CD45RA and the negative fraction was taken as the memory subset. After blood collection by leukapheresis, PBMCs were isolated using Ficoll-Histopaque density gradient centrifugation and then cryopreserved in the vapor phase of liquid nitrogen. Purity and quantity of every magnetically sorted T cell population were checked by analytical flow cytometry. Each sorted fraction had its genomic DNA isolated and then quantified by UV absorbance on a Nanodrop 2000c.

For this clone: Its antigen target is currently unknown. No base qualities exist here, and no much larger clone lies one base off it.

The clonotype originates from a man aged 18 to 29 in good health. Sample: naive CD4+ T cells sorted from blood. What the cell subset or site label conveys for this sample: CD45RA+ positively selected. The chain is made from TRBV6-5 and TRBJ2-6, with an unclear D gene assignment. The CDR3 protein is CATYSGANVLTF. At the DNA level, the sequence is TGTGCCACCTACTCTGGGGCCAACGTCCTGACTTTC.